The 29 T cell receptor beta chains below were found in one sample sequenced in a study of post-analysis software for immune sequencing data (dated by TCRdb to about 2015). These receptors' targets are unknown. The receptor library was made with PCR. TCRdb records Illumina HiSeq 2500 as the sequencer. Unique molecular identifiers were incorporated into TCR beta cDNA libraries to reduce PCR and sequencing biases. In-frame beta chains were kept once TCRdb had trimmed the public reads at Q25 with fastp and called clones with MiXCR. Entries that share a CDR3 protein sequence are merged under the most common genes and DNA. This sample has approximately 630,000 distinct CDR3 sequences in its table, and approximately 59% of those were observed once. The ten largest clones add up to about 10% of the sample. General conclusions and limits of the study: Patients showed significantly higher frequencies than controls for about 5 TRBV segments, among them TRBV5-6, TRBV5-1 and TRBV20-1.

The sequenced material came from blood. These receptors were taken from a girl under 10 years old with multiple sclerosis.

This sequence joins TRBV28 and TRBJ2-7; D possibly corresponds to TRBD2 (6 bases). The V gene lost 5 bases and the J gene lost 0 bases, with 17 bases spanning the gap. The CDR3 has 16 residues. Germline CDR1 MDHEN, CDR2 SYDVKM. In nucleotides, the CDR3 is TGTGCCAGCAGTGGACCGGGACTCCCGAGCTCCTACGAGCAGTACTTC. Its translation: CASSGPGLPSSYEQYF.

This clonotype was seen a few times. The V gene is TRBV7-9, the J gene TRBJ2-5; TRBD1 aligns across 7 bases. CDR1 is SEHNR and CDR2 is FQNEAQ in the germline V gene (reference sequence). V shed 1 base and J 2 bases; nucleotides not matched to a gene: 4. The CDR3 contains 15 residues. The CDR3 loop is CASSLEGRGQETQYF. DNA of the CDR3: TGTGCCAGCAGCTTAGAAGGCAGGGGGCAAGAGACCCAGTACTTC. Together with reference TRBV7-9 and TRBJ2-5, the CDR3 gives the full variable domain: DTGVSQNPRHKITKRGQNVTFRCDPISEHNRLYWYRQTLGQGPEFLTYFQNEAQLEKSRLLSDRFSAERPKGSFSTLEIQRTEQGDSAMYLCASSLEGRGQETQYFGPGTRLLVL.

CDR3 sequence: CASSQFIADTQYF. As DNA, the CDR3 is TGCGCCAGCAGCCAGTTTATCGCAGATACGCAGTATTTT. J is TRBJ2-3 and V is TRBV4-1; D uncertain. Germline CDR1 is MGHRA and CDR2 is YSYEKL. This CDR3 has 13 residues. The germline V and J ends were trimmed by 3 bases and 4 bases, with 8 bases remaining between them.

V is TRBV5-1 and J is TRBJ1-1, with 7 nucleotides matching TRBD1. In germline, CDR1 is SGHRS, CDR2 YFSETQ. The CDR3 sequence is 15 residues long. V shed 0 bases, J shed 0 bases, and the junction held 2 bases outside the gene matches. DNA for the CDR3: TGCGCCAGCAGCTTGGAGGGGGCGTTGAACACTGAAGCTTTCTTT. Translating it yields CASSLEGALNTEAFF.

The CDR3 loop reads CASSSYGDEQFF. CDR3 coding DNA: TGCGCCAGCAGCTCGTATGGCGATGAGCAGTTCTTC. J is TRBJ2-1 and V is TRBV5-1; D call uncertain. The V end was cut by 3 bases, the J end by 8 bases, with 9 bases between. The V gene's germline CDR1 is SGHRS and CDR2 YFSETQ. CDR3 length: 12 residues.

The chain recombines TRBV27 with TRBJ2-5; D gene ambiguous. Gene TRBJ2-7 matches the end of the DNA better, so the J call may be wrong. The CDR3 is 13 residues long. Per the germline V gene, CDR1 is MNHEY and CDR2 is SMNVEV (reference sequence). CDR3 DNA: TGTGCCAGCAGTTTATTAGGAAGGAACGAGCAGTACTTC. This codes for CASSLLGRNEQYF.

The chain couples TRBV5-1 to TRBJ2-3, with 7 bases lining up with TRBD2. Germline V lookup: CDR1 SGHRS, CDR2 YFSETQ. The CDR3 is 15 residues long. The junction had 9 bases not matched to a gene; V was cut back by 3 bases and J by 5 bases. CDR3 sequence (DNA): TGCGCCAGCAGCTCATTTAGCGGGCCGGGAGATACGCAGTATTTT. Residues: CASSSFSGPGDTQYF. The variable domain in full, with the rest retrieved from reference TRBV5-1 and TRBJ2-3, is KAGVTQTPRYLIKTRGQQVTLSCSPISGHRSVSWYQQTPGQGLQFLFEYFSETQRNKGNFPGRFSGRQFSNSRSEMNVSTLELGDSALYLCASSSFSGPGDTQYFGPGTRLTVL.

This rearrangement joins TRBV12-3 or TRBV12-4 to TRBJ2-6, with TRBD1 identical over 8 bases. The CDR3 is 17 amino acids. Unmatched junction bases numbered 5, after V lost 3 bases and J lost 1 base. The CDR3 reads CASSLVRGRSGANVLTF. The CDR3, as DNA: TGTGCCAGCAGTTTGGTCAGGGGGCGGTCTGGGGCCAACGTCCTGACTTTC.

CDR3 bases: TGTGCCAGCAGCCCTAGAAGCCCGGAAAATGAGCAGTTCTTC. It yields the protein CASSPRSPENEQFF. The rearrangement joins TRBV6-2 or TRBV6-3 to TRBJ2-1, with D unresolved. Trimming removed 6 bases from V and 7 bases from J, with 16 bases in between. CDR1 and CDR2 (germline): MNHEY, SVGEGT. There are 14 residues in the CDR3.

A word on this clonotype: Germline and junction disagree at one end, which may indicate a read error. V is TRBV11-1 and J is TRBJ2-1, with unresolved D. From germline, CDR1 is SGHAT and CDR2 FQDESV (reference sequence). This CDR3 has 15 residues. CDR3 protein: CVSSHGIKTYNEQFF. The DNA of the CDR3 is TGTGTCAGCAGCCACGGCATCAAGACCTACAATGAGCAGTTCTTC.

This chain joins TRBV20-1 and TRBJ2-5, with TRBD2 identical over 10 bases. The better agreement between TRBJ2-7 and the DNA end casts doubt on the J call. CDR1 is DFQATT, CDR2 SNEGSKA, per germline (reference sequence). The CDR3 loop spans 15 amino acids. This chain's CDR3 is CSAIRAGGPLDEQYF. Here the CDR3 DNA reads TGCAGTGCAATCCGAGCGGGAGGGCCTCTCGACGAGCAGTACTTC.

The V gene is TRBV20-1, the J gene TRBJ2-1, with 9 bases identical to TRBD2. V lost 4 bases to trimming and J lost 8 bases; unmatched junction nucleotides: 12. The CDR3 is 15 amino acids. Per germline, CDR1 DFQATT and CDR2 SNEGSKA (reference sequence). This CDR3 reads CSATRIAGDRDEQFF. Written as DNA, the CDR3 is TGCAGTGCTACTCGGATAGCGGGAGATCGCGATGAGCAGTTCTTC.

The rearrangement joins TRBV10-1 to TRBJ2-1; D unclear. Germline V gives CDR1 WNHNN, CDR2 SYGVQD (reference sequence). This CDR3 comprises 14 residues. The germline V and J ends were trimmed by 2 bases and 5 bases, with 10 bases remaining between them. CDR3 bases: TGCGCCAGCAGTGAGAGGCTGGGGAACAATGAGCAGTTCTTC. Protein sequence: CASSERLGNNEQFF.

The rearrangement joins TRBV3-1 to TRBJ2-1, with TRBD2 identical over 11 bases. This CDR3 comprises 19 residues. CDR1 is LGHDT and CDR2 is YNNKEL in the germline V gene (reference sequence). The junction had 11 bases not matched to a gene; V was cut back by 0 bases and J by 4 bases. CDR3 nucleotides: TGTGCCAGCAGCCAAGATTTCGGACTAGCGGGCCGACTTTACAATGAGCAGTTCTTC. It translates to CASSQDFGLAGRLYNEQFF.

The CDR3 DNA sequence: TGTGCCAGCAGTCCCGCAGGGAGGGATTCACCCCTCCACTTT. Amino acids: CASSPAGRDSPLHF. V usage is TRBV6-6 and J usage is TRBJ1-6, with TRBD1 as a possible D gene (5 bases). CDR3 size: 14 residues. Deletions cut 5 bases from V and 8 bases from J, with 13 bases between. Germline V CDR1 and CDR2: MNHNY, SVGAGI (reference sequence).

The CDR3 region is CATSDLLTGTSDTQYF. CDR3 DNA sequence: TGTGCCACCAGTGATTTGCTAACGGGAACCTCAGATACGCAGTATTTT. The genes are TRBV24-1 and TRBJ2-3; D possibly corresponds to TRBD2 (5 bases). V was trimmed by 0 bases and J by 4 bases, leaving 13 bases between them. There are 16 residues in the CDR3. Germline V gene sequence: CDR1 KGHDR, CDR2 SFDVKD.

This clonotype was picked up a small number of times. The chain uses TRBV11-2 and TRBJ2-5, with TRBD1 matching 8 bases. Trimming took 4 bases from V and 1 from J; bases not matched to a gene: 5. The germline V gene has CDR1 SGHAT and CDR2 FQNNGV. The CDR3 length is 15 residues. The CDR3 spells CASSSGQGSQETQYF. In DNA form, the CDR3 reads TGTGCCAGCAGCTCTGGACAGGGTAGCCAAGAGACCCAGTACTTC.

The rearrangement uses TRBV20-1 and TRBJ2-3, with 9 bases aligning to TRBD1. After removal of 0 bases from V and 3 bases from J, the junction contained 4 bases not matched to a gene. Germline V CDR1 and CDR2: DFQATT, SNEGSKA (reference sequence). This CDR3 has 15 amino acids. The CDR3 loop is CSARDRGQGTDTQYF. DNA of the CDR3: TGCAGTGCTAGAGATCGGGGACAGGGAACAGATACGCAGTATTTT.

This clonotype was counted once. The V and J genes are TRBV3-1 and TRBJ2-1; 9 bases align to TRBD2. Germline lookup yields CDR1 LGHDT and CDR2 YNNKEL (reference sequence). The CDR3 has 14 residues. The ends lost 4 bases at V and 8 bases at J; junction bases unmatched: 6. CDR3: CASSPGLAGYEQFF. The CDR3 nucleotides are TGTGCCAGCAGCCCGGGACTAGCTGGCTATGAGCAGTTCTTC.

In its sample, this clonotype was seen a few times. The chain's CDR3 is CSVKPGGLNTEAFF. Here the CDR3 DNA reads TGCAGCGTAAAACCAGGGGGCTTGAACACTGAAGCTTTCTTT. This chain joins TRBV29-1 and TRBJ1-1; 8 nucleotides align to TRBD1. This CDR3 is built from 14 residues. Per germline, CDR1 SQVTM and CDR2 ANQGSEA. Germline trimming cut 6 bases from V and 0 bases from J; bases unmatched to any gene: 6.

V and J are TRBV29-1 and TRBJ2-1, with TRBD1 matching 8 bases. The J segment lost 0 bases and the V segment lost 1 base, leaving 5 bases of the junction unmatched. The germline V gene has CDR1 SQVTM and CDR2 ANQGSEA. The CDR3 sequence is 16 residues long. The CDR3 sequence is CSVEVVGQGSYNEQFF. CDR3 nucleotide sequence: TGCAGCGTTGAAGTGGTCGGACAGGGCTCCTACAATGAGCAGTTCTTC.

CDR3 region: CAVLRGEGHEQFF. In DNA form, the CDR3 reads TGTGCCGTTTTAAGGGGGGAGGGCCACGAGCAGTTCTTC. The genes are TRBV10-3 and TRBJ2-1; a weak D match, TRBD2 (7 bases). In germline, CDR1 is ENHRY, CDR2 SYGVKD. V lost 11 bases and J lost 10, with 21 bases in between. The CDR3 sequence is 13 residues long.

The V call is TRBV6-6, the J call TRBJ2-2, with TRBD2 as a possible D gene (5 bases). Germline CDR1 MNHNY, CDR2 SVGAGI (reference sequence). V gave up 2 bases and J gave up 2 bases, with 6 bases separating them. The CDR3 sequence is 14 residues long. CDR3 sequence: CASSYASNTGELFF. The CDR3 region has the DNA TGTGCCAGCAGTTACGCTAGCAACACCGGGGAGCTGTTTTTT.

This chain links TRBV11-2 with TRBJ2-5; 9 bases align to TRBD2. From germline, CDR1 is SGHAT and CDR2 FQNNGV. The V gene end was trimmed by 6 bases and the J gene end by 0 bases; junction bases not matched to a gene: 11. This CDR3 is 17 amino acids long. The CDR3 nucleotides are TGTGCCAGCAGAAGGGGGCGGGGGGGCCAGGACCAAGAGACCCAGTACTTC. Protein sequence: CASRRGRGGQDQETQYF. The full variable domain, with the rest looked up from reference TRBV11-2 and TRBJ2-5, is EAGVAQSPRYKIIEKRQSVAFWCNPISGHATLYWYQQILGQGPKLLIQFQNNGVVDDSQLPKDRFSAERLKGVDSTLKIQPAKLEDSAVYLCASRRGRGGQDQETQYFGPGTRLLVL.

The chain has TRBV21-1 and TRBJ1-5; the D call of TRBD1 is as the table states it, not checked on the DNA. TRBV21-1 is a known pseudogene. There are 20 residues in the CDR3. The chain's CDR3 is CASTEAGSRNARDSNQPQHF. CDR3 bases: TGTGCCAGCACAGAGGCAGGGTCTCGTAACGCCCGAGATAGCAATCAGCCCCAGCATTTT.

This chain uses TRBV7-2 with TRBJ2-1; 10 bases fit TRBD2. V lost 11 bases to trimming and J lost 7 bases; unmatched junction nucleotides: 2. Germline loops: CDR1 SGHTA, CDR2 FQGNSA. This CDR3 is 11 amino acids long. As DNA, the CDR3 is TGTGCCGAGCGGGAGGGAAATGAGCAGTTCTTC. It yields the protein CAEREGNEQFF.

This clonotype was seen more than once but under ten times. The gene calls are TRBV29-1 and TRBJ2-3; D uncertain. Trimming removed 7 bases at V and 2 bases at J, with 4 bases between. The CDR3 length is 10 residues. Germline lookup yields CDR1 SQVTM and CDR2 ANQGSEA. Written as DNA, the CDR3 is TGCAGCGGATACACAGATACGCAGTATTTT. It yields the protein CSGYTDTQYF.

The rearrangement joins TRBV7-6 to TRBJ1-6, with no clear D. Germline V gene lookup returns CDR1 SGHVS and CDR2 FNYEAQ. This CDR3 has 15 residues. With 1 base removed from V and 5 bases from J, the gap between germline ends came to 9 bases. The CDR3: CASSLEDGDNSPLHF. CDR3 coding DNA: TGTGCCAGCAGCTTAGAAGATGGCGATAATTCACCCCTCCACTTT.

This clonotype was seen a handful of times. This chain links TRBV5-1 with TRBJ2-1; the match to TRBD2 covers 10 bases. CDR1 SGHRS and CDR2 YFSETQ come from the germline V gene. V was pared by 0 bases and J by 8 bases, with 8 bases of the junction left unmatched. The CDR3 extends over 16 amino acids. The CDR3, as DNA: TGCGCCAGCAGCTTGGAGCCTAGCGGGGGATTTCATGAGCAGTTCTTC. This translates into CASSLEPSGGFHEQFF.